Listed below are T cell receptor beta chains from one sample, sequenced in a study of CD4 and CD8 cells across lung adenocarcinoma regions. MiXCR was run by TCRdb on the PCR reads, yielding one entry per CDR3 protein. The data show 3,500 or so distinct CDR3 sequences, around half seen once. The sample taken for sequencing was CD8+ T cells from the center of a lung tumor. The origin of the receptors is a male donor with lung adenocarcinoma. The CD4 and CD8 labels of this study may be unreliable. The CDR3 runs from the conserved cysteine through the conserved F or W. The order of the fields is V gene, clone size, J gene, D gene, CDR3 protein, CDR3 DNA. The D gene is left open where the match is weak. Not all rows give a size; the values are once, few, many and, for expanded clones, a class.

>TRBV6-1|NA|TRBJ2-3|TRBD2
CASSLTSGSTDTQYF
TGTGCCAGCAGTCTGACTAGCGGAAGCACAGATACGCAGTATTTT
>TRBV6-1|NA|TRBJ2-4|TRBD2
CASERLAGATDIQYF
TGTGCCAGCGAAAGGCTAGCGGGGGCCACAGATATTCAGTATTTC
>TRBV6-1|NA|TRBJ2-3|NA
CASSRTDYSTDTQYF
TGTGCCAGCAGCCGGACGGACTATAGCACAGATACGCAGTATTTT
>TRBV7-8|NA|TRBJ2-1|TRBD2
CASTSLAGARHEQFF
TGTGCCAGCACCAGCCTAGCGGGAGCTAGGCATGAGCAGTTCTTC
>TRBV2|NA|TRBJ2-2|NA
CASTSQVSNTGELFF
TGTGCCAGCACTAGCCAAGTTTCGAACACCGGGGAGCTGTTTTTT
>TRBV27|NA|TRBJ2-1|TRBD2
CASSTSGSHYNEQFF
TGTGCCAGCAGTACTAGCGGGAGCCACTACAATGAGCAGTTCTTC
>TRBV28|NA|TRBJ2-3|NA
CASSPPDGLTDTQYF
TGTGCCAGCAGTCCCCCGGACGGCCTCACAGATACGCAGTATTTT
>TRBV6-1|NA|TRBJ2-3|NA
CASSDTDTQYF
TGTGCCAGCAGTGACACGGATACGCAGTATTTT
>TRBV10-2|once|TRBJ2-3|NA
CGGRDPDTQYF
TGCGGCGGCCGTGACCCAGATACGCAGTATTTT
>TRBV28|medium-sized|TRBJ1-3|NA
CASSLVRGSGNTIYF
TGTGCCAGCAGTTTGGTCCGGGGCTCTGGAAACACCATATATTTT
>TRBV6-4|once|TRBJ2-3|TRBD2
CASSGRLAGDIQYF
TGTGCCAGCAGTGGGCGACTAGCGGGAGACATTCAGTATTTT
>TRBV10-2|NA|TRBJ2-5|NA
CGSREPDTQYF
TGCGGGAGCCGTGAGCCAGATACGCAGTACTTC
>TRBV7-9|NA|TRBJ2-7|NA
CASGTEPNEQYF
TGTGCCAGCGGGACTGAGCCTAATGAGCAGTACTTC
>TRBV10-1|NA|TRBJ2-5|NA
CASSGGHGGIGPDTQYF
TGCGCCAGCAGTGGGGGACACGGGGGCATTGGCCCAGATACCCAGTATTTC
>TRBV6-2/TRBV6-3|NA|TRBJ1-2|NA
CASLNWGTYYGYTF
TGTGCCAGCCTCAATTGGGGTACCTACTATGGCTACACCTTC
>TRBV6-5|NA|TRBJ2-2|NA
CASSTIFGELFF
TGTGCCAGCAGTACTATATTCGGGGAGCTGTTTTTT
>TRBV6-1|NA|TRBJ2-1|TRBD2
CASIPYSGSSYNEQFF
TGTGCCAGCATTCCATATAGCGGGAGCTCCTACAATGAGCAGTTCTTC
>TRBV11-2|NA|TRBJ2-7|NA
CASSNGGTASYEQYF
TGTGCCAGCAGTAACGGCGGGACAGCTTCCTACGAGCAGTACTTC
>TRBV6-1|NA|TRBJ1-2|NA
CASSEEGGPNYGYTF
TGTGCCAGCAGTGAAGAGGGCGGTCCTAACTATGGCTACACCTTC
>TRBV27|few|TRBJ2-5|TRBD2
CASSPFGLAGSRETQYF
TGTGCCAGCAGTCCTTTCGGACTAGCGGGATCTCGGGAGACCCAGTACTTC
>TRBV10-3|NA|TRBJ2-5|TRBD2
CAISGAGGGGRDPETQYF
TGTGCCATCAGTGGGGCGGGGGGTGGCGGGAGAGACCCAGAGACCCAGTACTTC
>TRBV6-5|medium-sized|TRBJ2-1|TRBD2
CASSSLAGGQEQFF
TGTGCCAGCAGTTCCCTAGCGGGAGGGCAGGAGCAGTTCTTC
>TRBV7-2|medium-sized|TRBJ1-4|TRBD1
CASNPQGIANEKLFF
TGTGCCAGCAACCCACAGGGGATAGCTAATGAAAAACTGTTTTTT
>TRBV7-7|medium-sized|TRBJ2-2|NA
CASSLAGRGHGELFF
TGTGCTAGCAGCTTAGCGGGCAGGGGGCACGGGGAGCTGTTTTTT
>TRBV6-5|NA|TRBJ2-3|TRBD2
CASSYAGGSSVGGAQYF
TGTGCCAGCAGTTACGCCGGCGGGAGTTCGGTGGGCGGGGCGCAGTATTTT
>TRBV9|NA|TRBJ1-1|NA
CASSVGGRWDTEAFF
TGTGCCAGCAGCGTAGGGGGCCGATGGGACACTGAAGCTTTCTTT
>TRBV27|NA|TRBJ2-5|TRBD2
CASTPGGAPQETQYF
TGTGCCAGCACCCCCGGGGGGGCGCCCCAAGAGACCCAGTACTTC
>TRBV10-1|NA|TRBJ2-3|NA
CASSYSTDTQYF
TGCGCCAGCAGTTATAGCACAGATACGCAGTATTTT
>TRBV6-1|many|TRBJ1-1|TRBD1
CASISTGQIEAFF
TGTGCCAGCATCTCCACGGGACAGATTGAAGCTTTCTTT
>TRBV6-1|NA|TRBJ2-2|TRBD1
CASSGRRGGVRTGALYF
TGTGCCAGCAGCGGCCGGAGAGGGGGCGTGCGAACCGGGGCGCTGTATTTT
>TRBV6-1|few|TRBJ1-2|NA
CASSEVRSSAYGYTF
TGTGCCAGCAGTGAAGTCCGCTCGAGCGCCTATGGCTACACCTTC
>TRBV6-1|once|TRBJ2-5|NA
CASRSVGETQYF
TGTGCCAGCAGGAGCGTTGGAGAGACCCAGTACTTC
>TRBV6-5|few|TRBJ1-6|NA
CASSYSSKPNSPLHF
TGTGCCAGCAGTTACTCGAGTAAACCAAATTCACCCCTCCACTTT
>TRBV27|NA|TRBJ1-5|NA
CASSSLDRYQPQHF
TGTGCCAGCAGTTCTCTGGACAGATATCAGCCCCAGCATTTT
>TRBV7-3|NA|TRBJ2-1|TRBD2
CASRLGTSFDEQFF
TGTGCCAGCAGGCTTGGGACTAGCTTCGATGAGCAGTTCTTC
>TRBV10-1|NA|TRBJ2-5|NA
CASSPQGGGAGDQKTQYF
TGCGCCAGCAGTCCACAGGGGGGAGGGGCGGGAGACCAAAAGACCCAGTACTTC
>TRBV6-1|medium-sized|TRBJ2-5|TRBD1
CASRPTGEETQYF
TGTGCCAGCAGACCAACAGGGGAAGAGACCCAGTACTTC
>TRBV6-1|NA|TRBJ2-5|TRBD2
CASSEGAGGLETQYF
TGTGCCAGCAGTGAAGGAGCGGGAGGTTTAGAGACCCAGTACTTC
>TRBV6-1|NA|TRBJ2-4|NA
CASSLQGTKNIQYF
TGTGCCAGCAGTCTGCAGGGGACCAAAAACATTCAGTACTTC
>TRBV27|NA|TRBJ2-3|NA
CASRVGAGGSGTDTQYF
TGTGCCAGCAGAGTGGGGGCTGGGGGGAGTGGCACAGATACGCAGTATTTT
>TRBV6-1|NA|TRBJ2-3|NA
CASRQGLQGARTNKQFF
TGTGCCAGCAGACAAGGGCTCCAGGGAGCTCGCACAAATAAGCAGTTTTTT
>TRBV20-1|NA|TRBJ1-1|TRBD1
CSKSDRVGTEAFF
TGCAGCAAATCCGACAGGGTGGGGACTGAAGCTTTCTTT
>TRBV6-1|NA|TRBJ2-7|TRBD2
CASTSFYSGSPNNEQYF
TGTGCCAGCACAAGTTTTTATAGCGGGAGTCCGAACAATGAGCAGTACTTC
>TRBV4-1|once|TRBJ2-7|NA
CASSQDAGAFYEQYF
TGCGCCAGCAGCCAAGATGCGGGGGCATTCTACGAGCAGTACTTC
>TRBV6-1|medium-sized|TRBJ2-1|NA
CASSEEARGFSSYNEQFF
TGTGCCAGCAGTGAAGAGGCAAGAGGGTTTAGCTCCTACAATGAGCAGTTCTTC
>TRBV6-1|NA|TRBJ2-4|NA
CASSSGPRAKNTQYF
TGTGCCAGCAGCTCGGGGCCGCGAGCCAAAAACACTCAGTACTTT
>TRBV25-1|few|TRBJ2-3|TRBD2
CASRRTWTSGRPDTQYF
TGTGCCAGCAGAAGAACCTGGACTAGCGGGAGGCCAGATACCCAGTATTTT
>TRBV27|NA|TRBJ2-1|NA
CASSLSDIGRGNEQFF
TGTGCCAGCAGTTTATCGGACATAGGACGGGGCAATGAGCAGTTCTTC
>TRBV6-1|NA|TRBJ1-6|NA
CASRDTRGSPLHF
TGTGCCAGCAGGGACACCCGGGGTTCACCCCTCCACTTT
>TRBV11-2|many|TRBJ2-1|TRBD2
CASRDIGRPYNEQFF
TGTGCCAGCAGAGATATCGGGAGGCCTTACAATGAGCAGTTCTTC
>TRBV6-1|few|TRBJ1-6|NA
CASSLKAEANSPLHF
TGTGCCAGCAGCCTTAAAGCCGAAGCTAATTCACCCCTCCACTTT